A single sample is the source of the 9 T cell receptor beta chains below, sequenced in a study of lymphopenia after photon versus proton radiotherapy. Sequencing used immunoSEQ multiplex PCR; TCRdb keeps in-frame clones, though not all of them. The sample contains tens of thousands of clones, 87% of which appear only once. Material: peripheral blood, obtained from a patient treated with proton-based radiotherapy. All receptors come from an older man with esophageal cancer.

The CDR3, as DNA: TGTGCCAGCAGTGACTGGGACAGGGATGGAGGAAATGAGCAGTTCTTC. It encodes CASSDWDRDGGNEQFF. The chain couples TRBV2 to TRBJ2-1; TRBD1 matches 9 bases. Germline V gene sequence: CDR1 SNHLY, CDR2 FYNNEI. Trimming cost V 3 bases and J 7 bases; bases outside gene matches: 10. There are 16 residues in the CDR3.

This rearrangement joins TRBV27 to TRBJ1-4; D perhaps matches TRBD1 (5 bases). Trimming removed 6 bases from V and 0 bases from J, with 14 bases in between. The CDR3 covers 16 residues. Germline loops: CDR1 MNHEY, CDR2 SMNVEV (reference sequence). DNA of the CDR3: TGTGCCAGCAGGAGGACATACAGTACAACTAATGAAAAACTGTTTTTT. Encoded protein: CASRRTYSTTNEKLFF.

The chain is built from TRBV18 and TRBJ1-4; no reliable D call. V lost 2 bases and J lost 8, with 3 bases in between. From germline, CDR1 is KGHSH and CDR2 LQKENI. The CDR3 totals 11 residues. As DNA, the CDR3 is TGTGCCAGCTCACCAGGAGAAAAACTGTTTTTT. As protein: CASSPGEKLFF.

The gene calls are TRBV7-9 and TRBJ2-7; D may be TRBD2 (5 bases). Germline V gene data show CDR1 as SEHNR and CDR2 as FQNEAQ (reference sequence). The V gene lost 4 bases and the J gene lost 0 bases, with 10 bases spanning the gap. The CDR3 has 14 amino acids. Written as DNA, the CDR3 is TGTGCCAGCAGCTCACAGACTATCTCCTACGAGCAGTACTTC. Translated, it gives CASSSQTISYEQYF.

The rearrangement joins TRBV19 to TRBJ2-7, with 8 nucleotides matching TRBD2. V dropped 3 bases and J dropped 12; count of bases not matched to a gene: 19. The CDR3 is 16 amino acids. Germline CDR1 reads LNHDA; CDR2 reads SQIVND (reference sequence). The CDR3 loop is CASSIYDSAAGEGRYF. For the CDR3, the DNA is TGTGCCAGTAGTATCTACGACTCGGCAGCGGGAGAGGGAAGGTACTTC.

This chain connects TRBV4-2 to TRBJ2-5; the match to TRBD2 covers 8 bases. The germline V gene has CDR1 LGHNA and CDR2 YNFKEQ. This CDR3 is built from 16 residues. V was clipped by 3 bases and J by 3 bases; unmatched bases: 9. CDR3 in amino acids: CASSQEPGLVEETQYF. For the CDR3, the DNA is TGTGCCAGCAGCCAGGAACCGGGACTAGTAGAAGAGACCCAGTACTTC.

The chain carries TRBV18 and TRBJ2-1; 7 bases agree with TRBD2. The V gene's germline CDR1 is KGHSH and CDR2 LQKENI. This CDR3 has 16 amino acids. The trim removed 0 bases at V and 3 bases at J, leaving 5 bases unmatched. The CDR3 here is CASSPPLAENYNEQFF. CDR3 nucleotides: TGTGCCAGCTCACCACCGCTAGCGGAAAACTACAATGAGCAGTTCTTC.

The chain uses TRBV18 and TRBJ2-2, with D possibly being TRBD2 (6 bases). V was trimmed by 3 bases and J by 3 bases, leaving 14 bases between them. The CDR3 contains 16 residues. CDR1 is KGHSH and CDR2 is LQKENI in the germline V gene. CDR3 coding DNA: TGTGCCAGCTCACCTGGTACCCTAGCGTACACCGGGGAGCTGTTTTTT. Its protein is CASSPGTLAYTGELFF. Filled out from reference TRBV18 and TRBJ2-2, the complete variable domain reads NAGVMQNPRHLVRRRGQEARLRCSPMKGHSHVYWYRQLPEEGLKFMVYLQKENIIDESGMPKERFSAEFPKEGPSILRIQQVVRGDSAAYFCASSPGTLAYTGELFFGEGSRLTVL.

This chain links TRBV30 with TRBJ2-2; the D gene is possibly TRBD1 (6 bases). V gave up 6 bases and J gave up 1 base, with 12 bases separating them. The CDR3 extends over 14 amino acids. Germline V gene data show CDR1 as GTSNPN and CDR2 as SVGIG (reference sequence). This CDR3 reads CACKDSLNTGELFF. The CDR3 DNA sequence: TGTGCCTGTAAGGACAGCTTGAACACCGGGGAGCTGTTTTTT.